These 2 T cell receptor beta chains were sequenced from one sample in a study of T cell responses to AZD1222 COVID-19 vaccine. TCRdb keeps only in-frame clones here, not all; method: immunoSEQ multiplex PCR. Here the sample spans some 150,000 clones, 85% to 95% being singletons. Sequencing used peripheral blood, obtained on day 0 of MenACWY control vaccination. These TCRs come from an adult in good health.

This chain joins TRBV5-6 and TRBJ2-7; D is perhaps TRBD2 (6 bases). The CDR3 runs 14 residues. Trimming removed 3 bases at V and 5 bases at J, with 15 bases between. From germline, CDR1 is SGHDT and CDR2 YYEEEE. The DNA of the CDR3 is TGTGCCAGCAGCTCTCCCGGGAGATTAAACGAGCAGTACTTC. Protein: CASSSPGRLNEQYF.

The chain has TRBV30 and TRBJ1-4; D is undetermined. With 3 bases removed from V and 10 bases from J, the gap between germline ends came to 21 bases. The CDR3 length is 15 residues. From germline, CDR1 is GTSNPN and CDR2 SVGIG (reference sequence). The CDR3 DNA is TGTGCCTGGAGGGGATCGACATCCCCAAATACAAAACTGTTTTTT. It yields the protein CAWRGSTSPNTKLFF.